This TCR beta chain was documented in a study of cytomegalovirus exposure and HLA in healthy donors. The germline V and J ends were trimmed by 5 bases and 0 bases, with 6 bases remaining between them. This CDR3 region has 14 residues. Germline V gene data show CDR1 as SGHNT and CDR2 as YYREEE (reference sequence). The sample holds one count of this clone. The PCR made use of 60 Vbeta and 13 Jbeta primers. Sequencing was performed with immunoSEQ multiplex PCR; in TCRdb, only in-frame clones are kept and a portion is missing. The sample lists about 160,000 clones; over 75% were seen once. The gene calls are TRBV5-4 and TRBJ2-6; tentative D call: TRBD1 (5 bases). Specimen: PBMCs. This receptor was obtained from a woman in her forties or fifties in good health and CMV-seropositive. The CDR3 DNA reads as TGTGCCAGCAGAGGGGACTCTGGGGCCAACGTCCTGACTTTC. Amino acids: CASRGDSGANVLTF.